Many counts were recorded for the clone carrying this T cell receptor beta chain. It was on clinical symptoms, serum thyroxine, TRAb, thyroid ultrasound and orbital computed tomography that diagnosis relied. V shed 5 bases and J shed 8 bases, with 15 bases lying between them. There are 13 residues in the CDR3. The sequenced template was RNA, covering the TCR beta CDR3 region. HTBI-primed RT-PCR formed the first round, and a multiplex PCR formed the second. MiXCR, run by TCRdb on the multiplex PCR reads, gives a single entry per CDR3 protein. The repertoire includes around 400,000 distinct CDR3 sequences, roughly 20% of them detected once, and roughly 3% sits in the top ten. The entry originates in a study of Graves' ophthalmopathy and Graves' hyperthyroidism.

This TCR was recovered from a woman between 18 and 29 years old with stable Graves' hyperthyroidism. Sequencing was carried out using peripheral blood. This sequence joins TRBV12-3 or TRBV12-4 and TRBJ1-2; no reliable D call. The CDR3 reads CASSDDGLRGYTF. The CDR3 DNA follows: TGTGCCAGCAGTGATGACGGGCTCAGAGGCTACACCTTC.